Presented here are 12 T cell receptor beta chains from one specimen sequenced in a study of T cell responses to AZD1222 COVID-19 vaccine (dated by TCRdb to the early 2020s). Read against the paper, the sample's time point label means: about 28 days (+/-7) after the second vaccine dose. Library method: the immunoSEQ multiplex PCR assay. Sourced from immuneACCESS, this table was stored by TCRdb with only in-frame sequences that have V and J called. A share of the clones is absent; for the studies checked, an unresolved V gene accounts for under half, and the remainder has no known explanation. The sample profile shows fewer than 150,000 clones; almost 95% of them were found once. The ten largest clones represent 9% to 9.5% of the sample. Sample: peripheral blood, taken 28 days after the second AZD1222 dose. Receptors were obtained from an adult who received the AZD1222 COVID-19 vaccine.

The chain has TRBV12-3 or TRBV12-4 and TRBJ1-1; no firm D call. Trimming removed 2 bases at V and 1 base at J, with 5 bases between. This CDR3 region has 13 residues. CDR3 in DNA: TGTGCCAGCAGTTTACACAGGAACACTGAAGCTTTCTTT. Translation: CASSLHRNTEAFF.

V is TRBV6-2 or TRBV6-3 and J is TRBJ2-7; D possibly corresponds to TRBD1 (5 bases). V was clipped by 5 bases and J by 0 bases, with 11 bases between them. This CDR3 contains 14 residues. Germline V gene lookup returns CDR1 MNHEY and CDR2 SVGEGT. The CDR3 loop is CASSPDDSSYEQYV. The CDR3 DNA follows: TGTGCCAGCAGTCCGGACGACAGCTCCTACGAGCAGTACGTC.

About this clone: The junction and the germline gene differ at one end; a read error may be behind it. This chain links TRBV29-1 with TRBJ2-3; 9 bases match TRBD1. The CDR3 has 16 amino acids. Germline V CDR1 and CDR2: SQVTM, ANQGSEA. CDR3 region: CSVEAPTGGGTDTQYF. The CDR3 DNA follows: TGCAGCGTCGAAGCACCAACAGGGGGCGGCACAGATACGCAGTATTTT.

The chain carries TRBV29-1 and TRBJ2-1, with D possibly matching TRBD2 (5 bases). From germline, CDR1 is SQVTM and CDR2 ANQGSEA. This CDR3 contains 14 residues. Trimming took 7 bases from V and 2 from J, leaving 15 bases between them. The CDR3 is CSATPGGPYNEQFF. CDR3 DNA: TGCAGCGCCACGCCGGGCGGGCCCTACAATGAGCAGTTCTTC.

The chain combines TRBV6-1 with TRBJ1-1; no clear D gene. Trimming took 2 bases from V and 4 from J, leaving 8 bases between them. Germline V CDR1 and CDR2: MNHNS, SASEGT. The CDR3 spans 13 residues. The CDR3 DNA sequence: TGTGCCAGCAGTGAATATCCTCCCACTGAAGCTTTCTTT. Its protein is CASSEYPPTEAFF.

The chain combines TRBV28 with TRBJ1-1; a possible D gene is TRBD1 (6 bases). CDR1 and CDR2 from the germline V gene are MDHEN and SYDVKM. This CDR3 is built from 16 residues. V dropped 5 bases and J dropped 4 bases, with 20 bases sitting between them. The DNA for the CDR3 is TGTGCCAGCAGTGCAGAGACAGGAATGGTGGGCACTGAAGCTTTCTTT. Protein product: CASSAETGMVGTEAFF.

This clone was observed a handful of times. A junction end diverges from the germline sequence, so it may reflect a read error. The chain employs TRBV5-8 and TRBJ2-2, with D possibly TRBD1 on 6 matching bases. Germline loops: CDR1 SGHTS, CDR2 YDEGEE. This CDR3 contains 14 residues. CDR3 region: CASSLRGNAGELFF. As DNA, the CDR3 is TGTGCCAGCAGCTTGAGGGGGAACGCCGGGGAGCTGTTTTTT.

This sequence joins TRBV5-8 and TRBJ2-1, with unresolved D. Germline assignment: CDR1 SGHTS and CDR2 YDEGEE. The CDR3 is 11 residues long. V was trimmed by 4 bases and J by 4 bases, leaving 3 bases between them. CDR3 sequence: CASSVYNEQFF. CDR3 nucleotide sequence: TGTGCCAGCAGCGTTTACAATGAGCAGTTCTTC.

J is TRBJ2-3 and V is TRBV7-9, with D hard to call. Trimming stripped 4 bases from V and 3 bases from J, with 14 bases between. In germline, CDR1 is SEHNR, CDR2 FQNEAQ (reference sequence). CDR3 length: 15 residues. CDR3 sequence: CASSSTPPGTDTQYF. The DNA for the CDR3 is TGTGCCAGCAGCTCTACCCCTCCCGGGACAGATACGCAGTATTTT.

The rearrangement joins TRBV3-1 (or the pseudogene TRBV3-2) to TRBJ1-2; the D gene is possibly TRBD1 (6 bases). V lost 1 base to trimming and J lost 4 bases, with 13 bases between them. The germline gives CDR1 LGHDT, CDR2 YNNKEL (reference sequence). This CDR3 region has 15 residues. This CDR3 is CASSQVGMTGYGYTF. CDR3 coding DNA: TGTGCCAGCAGCCAAGTCGGGATGACAGGCTATGGCTACACCTTC.

V usage is TRBV7-9 and J usage is TRBJ2-2; the D is unclear. The CDR3 runs to 12 residues. V gave up 6 bases and J gave up 7 bases, with 9 bases separating them. Looked up from germline, CDR1 is SEHNR and CDR2 is FQNEAQ (reference sequence). Written as DNA, the CDR3 is TGTGCCAGCAGATCCGGTGTCGGGGAGCTGTTTTTT. Translating gives CASRSGVGELFF.

The CDR3 spells CASKDRGIEKLFF. The CDR3 bases are TGTGCCAGCAAGGACAGGGGTATTGAAAAACTGTTTTTT. The V gene is TRBV6-5, the J gene TRBJ1-4; 9 nucleotides line up with TRBD1. Trimming removed 7 bases from V and 7 bases from J; junction bases left unmatched: 4. The CDR3 sequence is 13 residues long. CDR1 and CDR2 (germline): MNHEY, SVGAGI.